Described below is a single TCR beta chain sequence and its context. This record belongs to a study of blood T cell repertoires in COVID-19. Methods used by the authors: How many nucleated cells were present was estimated from reference gene primer amplification. The repertoire was sequenced with immunoSEQ multiplex PCR; TCRdb's copy has only in-frame clones and lacks some. That table is the source of V, J and clone size, and D and trimming were worked out from the DNA. The top ten clones hold around two fifths of a sample with around 84,000 clones, 83% of them seen once. Trimming shortened V by 8 bases and J by 2 bases, and 10 bases separated the two germline ends. This CDR3 is 13 amino acids long. CDR1 and CDR2 from the germline V gene are LNHDA and SQIVND (reference sequence).

The source material was peripheral blood. J is TRBJ1-3 and V is TRBV19, with a tentative D call TRBD1 (5 bases). The receptor was derived from a man older than 75 with active or convalescent COVID-19. The CDR3 region is CASRGAPGNTIYF. The CDR3 nucleotides read TGTGCCAGTCGTGGGGCACCTGGAAACACCATATATTTT.